This T cell receptor beta chain was sequenced during a study of Graves' ophthalmopathy and Graves' hyperthyroidism. About the research overall: No treatment had been given when peripheral blood was collected at initial diagnosis. Overall study results and limits: With just under 90% sensitivity and around 80% specificity, a 13-signature model separated ophthalmopathy from stable hyperthyroidism.

The source of the PBMCs was 10 ml of fresh peripheral blood. Germline assignment: CDR1 SGHDT and CDR2 YYEEEE. Trimming took off 4 bases at V and 7 bases at J, with 14 bases between the two ends. CDR3 length: 14 amino acids. RNA served as the template for amplifying TCR beta CDR3 regions. An opening RT-PCR round employed HTBI primers and preceded a second-round multiplex PCR. TCRdb reanalysed the multiplex PCR reads using MiXCR and keeps one entry per CDR3 protein. The data show 260,000 or so distinct CDR3 sequences, about 46% seen once. With respect to this clonotype: What it binds is not known.

The TCR sequence derives from an adult man with Graves' ophthalmopathy. The rearrangement links TRBV5-6 to TRBJ1-4; a weak D match, TRBD1 (5 bases). The sequenced material came from peripheral blood. The CDR3 bases are TGTGCCAGCAGCCCGCAGGAAAGGGGTGAAAAACTGTTTTTT. Amino acid sequence: CASSPQERGEKLFF.